This section outlines one T cell receptor (beta chain) sequence together with its context. This CDR3 spans 17 amino acids. The germline V gene encodes CDR1 MGHRA and CDR2 YSYEKL. The J segment lost 7 bases and the V segment lost 4 bases, leaving 14 bases of the junction unmatched. This specimen belongs to a study of blood T cell repertoires in COVID-19. Overall study: Nucleic acid was either cDNA or gDNA, and it came from T cells, B-cell-depleted T cells, or PBMCs.

Authors' processing steps: Amplification with reference gene primers provided the estimates of nucleated cell counts. TCRdb's table, derived via immunoSEQ multiplex PCR, lists solely in-frame clones and lacks some. V and J calls and clone size are those listed in that table; D and trimming were worked out from the DNA. The sample comprises 180,000 or so clones, approximately 83% of which are singletons, and around 8.2% rests with the top ten. V is TRBV4-1 and J is TRBJ2-7, with 12 bases matching TRBD2. The TCR sequence derives from a man in his sixties with acute or convalescent COVID-19. Sequencing was performed on peripheral blood. The CDR3 here is CASSPLDLLAGGREQYF. CDR3 sequence (DNA): TGCGCCAGCAGCCCCTTGGACCTACTAGCGGGAGGACGTGAGCAGTACTTC.